The 10 T cell receptor beta chains reported below all come from one sample, sequenced in a study of blood T cell repertoires in COVID-19. Clones were read by immunoSEQ multiplex PCR, and TCRdb kept only the in-frame ones, dropping some. The sample holds more than 70,000 clones, 75% to 90% seen once. Sequencing was carried out using peripheral blood. The receptor source for this set is a woman between 65 and 79 years old with acute or convalescent COVID-19.

The J gene is TRBJ1-4, the V gene TRBV30; D remains unclear. In germline, CDR1 is GTSNPN, CDR2 SVGIG (reference sequence). The CDR3 spans 17 residues. Trimming cost V 0 bases and J 1 base, with 15 bases left between them. The CDR3: CAWSVQGLRITNEKLFF. As DNA, the CDR3 is TGTGCCTGGAGTGTACAAGGATTGAGGATAACTAATGAAAAACTGTTTTTT. Full variable domain (outside the CDR3, taken from reference TRBV30 and TRBJ1-4): SQTIHQWPATLVQPVGSPLSLECTVEGTSNPNLYWYRQAAGRGLQLLFYSVGIGQISSEVPQNLSASRPQDRQFILSSKKLLLSDSGFYLCAWSVQGLRITNEKLFFGSGTQLSVL.

The J gene is TRBJ2-7, the V gene TRBV5-4; 7 nucleotides match TRBD1. With V trimmed by 5 bases and J by 4 bases, 3 bases remained unmatched. The CDR3 is 12 amino acids. Germline V gives CDR1 SGHNT, CDR2 YYREEE (reference sequence). The CDR3 nucleotides read TGTGCCAGCAGAAAACAGGGGTACGAGCAGTACTTC. Residues: CASRKQGYEQYF. The variable domain in full, completed from reference TRBV5-4 and TRBJ2-7, reads ETGVTQSPTHLIKTRGQQVTLRCSSQSGHNTVSWYQQALGQGPQFIFQYYREEENGRGNFPPRFSGLQFPNYSSELNVNALELDDSALYLCASRKQGYEQYFGPGTRLTVT.

This clone was detected once. The J gene is TRBJ1-2, the V gene TRBV28; D unresolved. CDR3 size: 16 residues. V was shortened by 2 bases and J by 1 base, with 14 bases between the two germline ends. Germline CDR1 is MDHEN and CDR2 is SYDVKM. The CDR3 spells CASSLVRLGNNYGYTF. CDR3 DNA sequence: TGTGCCAGCAGTTTAGTCCGCTTGGGCAATAACTATGGCTACACCTTC.

V usage is TRBV19 and J usage is TRBJ2-7, with D tentatively TRBD2 (5 bases). The CDR3 is made up of 15 amino acids. Germline V gives CDR1 LNHDA, CDR2 SQIVND (reference sequence). V was shortened by 1 base and J by 6 bases, with 16 bases between the two germline ends. The CDR3 region is CASSIGLRTPSEQYF. The CDR3 DNA is TGTGCCAGTAGTATAGGACTACGTACACCGTCCGAGCAGTACTTC.

The chain joins TRBV5-1 to TRBJ2-5, with D perhaps TRBD2 (6 bases). The CDR3 contains 12 residues. CDR1 and CDR2 (germline): SGHRS, YFSETQ. V was shortened by 3 bases and J by 4 bases, with 7 bases between the two germline ends. The CDR3 DNA reads as TGCGCCAGCAGCTGGGGAGGAGAGACCCAGTACTTC. Its translation is CASSWGGETQYF.

This clone was seen a few times. J is TRBJ2-2 and V is TRBV18; possible D gene TRBD2, 6 bases. V lost 2 bases and J lost 4, with 11 bases in between. The germline V gene has CDR1 KGHSH and CDR2 LQKENI. This CDR3 contains 15 residues. The CDR3 DNA reads TGTGCCAGCTCACCAACGGGAGTGGGCACCGGGGAGCTGTTTTTT. Amino acid sequence: CASSPTGVGTGELFF.

In regard to this clone: Different DNA sequences within this sample yield the same CDR3. This chain joins TRBV5-6 and TRBJ1-3; D unclear. Trimming stripped 0 bases from V and 0 bases from J, with 7 bases between. Germline values: CDR1 SGHDT, CDR2 YYEEEE. The CDR3 has 15 amino acids. This CDR3 reads CASSLDPGSGNTIYF. The CDR3 DNA reads TGTGCCAGCAGCTTGGACCCCGGCTCTGGAAACACCATATATTTT.

The V gene is TRBV5-1, the J gene TRBJ2-2; D may be TRBD1 (6 bases). The germline CDR1 and CDR2 sequences are SGHRS and YFSETQ. The CDR3 length is 13 residues. The V and J ends lost 6 bases and 2 bases respectively, with 8 bases between them. This CDR3 reads CASNRENTGELFF. CDR3 in DNA: TGCGCCAGCAACAGGGAAAACACCGGGGAGCTGTTTTTT.

The J gene is TRBJ1-1, the V gene TRBV5-6; tentative D call: TRBD1 (6 bases). Germline-derived CDR1 and CDR2 are SGHDT and YYEEEE. V was shortened by 5 bases and J by 0 bases, with 14 bases between the two germline ends. The CDR3 has 15 amino acids. The CDR3 sequence is CASRLRGAMNTEAFF. The CDR3 DNA reads as TGTGCCAGCAGACTGCGGGGGGCCATGAACACTGAAGCTTTCTTT.

The V and J genes are TRBV5-8 and TRBJ2-1; 7 nucleotides agree with TRBD1. V lost 4 bases to trimming and J lost 9 bases; unmatched junction nucleotides: 10. The germline gives CDR1 SGHTS, CDR2 YDEGEE. There are 14 residues in the CDR3. The CDR3 protein is CASSPLRGFGEQFF. CDR3 DNA sequence: TGTGCCAGCAGCCCGCTCAGGGGGTTCGGTGAGCAGTTCTTC.